Listed below are T cell receptor beta chains from one sample, sequenced in a study of T cell changes during pregnancy in multiple sclerosis. TCRdb keeps only in-frame clones here, not all; method: immunoSEQ multiplex PCR. The table lists about 22,000 clones, more than 80% of them singletons. Specimen: CD4+ T cells from peripheral blood mononuclear cells, collected in the third trimester of pregnancy. The source is a female donor in good health, enrolled as a control in a pregnancy study. Each CDR3 is given with its conserved first and last residue. The order of the fields is clone size, V gene, D gene, J gene, CDR3 protein, CDR3 DNA. A D gene is named only where the DNA matches it firmly. Expanded clones get a size class; other rows say once, few or many, or leave the size out.

clone size: once
V gene: TRBV5-4
D gene: TRBD2
J gene: TRBJ2-5
CDR3 protein: CASSFKREVGETQYF
CDR3 DNA: TGTGCCAGCAGCTTTAAGCGGGAAGTAGGAGAGACCCAGTACTTC

clone size: -
V gene: TRBV5-1
D gene: TRBD2
J gene: TRBJ2-7
CDR3 protein: CASSPAGGPGIWYF
CDR3 DNA: TGCGCCAGCAGCCCAGCGGGAGGTCCGGGAATTTGGTACTTC

clone size: -
V gene: TRBV19
D gene: -
J gene: TRBJ1-3
CDR3 protein: CASSPRQNSGNTIYF
CDR3 DNA: TGTGCCAGTAGTCCTAGACAGAACTCTGGAAACACCATATATTTT

clone size: -
V gene: TRBV7-6
D gene: -
J gene: TRBJ2-3
CDR3 protein: CASSLGGTSTDTQYF
CDR3 DNA: TGTGCCAGCAGCTTAGGAGGAACTAGCACAGATACGCAGTATTTT

clone size: -
V gene: TRBV7-9
D gene: -
J gene: TRBJ1-1
CDR3 protein: CASSLAGGNTEAFF
CDR3 DNA: TGTGCCAGCAGCTTAGCAGGGGGGAACACTGAAGCTTTCTTT

clone size: -
V gene: TRBV4-3
D gene: TRBD1
J gene: TRBJ2-1
CDR3 protein: CASSQESRTGGYEQFF
CDR3 DNA: TGCGCCAGCAGCCAAGAATCCCGGACAGGGGGCTATGAGCAGTTCTTC

clone size: -
V gene: TRBV19
D gene: -
J gene: TRBJ1-4
CDR3 protein: CASSTFRVDAEKLFF
CDR3 DNA: TGTGCCAGTAGTACGTTCAGGGTGGATGCGGAAAAACTGTTTTTT

clone size: -
V gene: TRBV5-1
D gene: TRBD1
J gene: TRBJ1-1
CDR3 protein: CATHSGRGTEAFF
CDR3 DNA: TGCGCGACCCACTCCGGCAGGGGGACTGAAGCTTTCTTT

clone size: -
V gene: TRBV5-5
D gene: -
J gene: TRBJ1-1
CDR3 protein: CASSYQGNTEAFF
CDR3 DNA: TGTGCCAGCAGCTACCAGGGGAACACTGAAGCTTTCTTT

clone size: -
V gene: TRBV18
D gene: -
J gene: TRBJ1-1
CDR3 protein: CASSPTGNTEAFF
CDR3 DNA: TGTGCCAGCTCGCCTACAGGGAACACTGAAGCTTTCTTT

clone size: -
V gene: TRBV6-5
D gene: TRBD2
J gene: TRBJ2-5
CDR3 protein: CASSTSGGEETQYF
CDR3 DNA: TGTGCCAGCAGTACCTCGGGGGGGGAAGAGACCCAGTACTTC

clone size: -
V gene: TRBV6-5
D gene: TRBD2
J gene: TRBJ2-5
CDR3 protein: CASSRGGRGGETQYF
CDR3 DNA: TGTGCCAGCAGTCGGGGGGGCCGAGGGGGAGAGACCCAGTACTTC

clone size: -
V gene: TRBV7-9
D gene: TRBD1
J gene: TRBJ1-2
CDR3 protein: CASSLGPRNRGDYGYTF
CDR3 DNA: TGTGCCAGCAGCTTAGGGCCAAGGAACAGGGGAGACTATGGCTACACCTTC

clone size: -
V gene: TRBV7-3
D gene: TRBD2
J gene: TRBJ2-5
CDR3 protein: CASSLIGGGETQYF
CDR3 DNA: TGTGCCAGCAGCTTAATCGGGGGGGGAGAGACCCAGTACTTC

clone size: few
V gene: TRBV9
D gene: TRBD2
J gene: TRBJ2-1
CDR3 protein: CASSVASGGSMSSYNEQFF
CDR3 DNA: TGTGCCAGCAGCGTAGCTAGCGGGGGGAGTATGAGCTCCTACAATGAGCAGTTCTTC

clone size: -
V gene: TRBV30
D gene: -
J gene: TRBJ1-6
CDR3 protein: CACQSGEASPLHF
CDR3 DNA: TGTGCCTGCCAGAGCGGGGAGGCCTCACCCCTCCACTTT

clone size: -
V gene: TRBV10-3
D gene: TRBD1
J gene: TRBJ1-4
CDR3 protein: CAISPTGGVEKLFF
CDR3 DNA: TGTGCCATCAGCCCAACAGGGGGCGTTGAAAAACTGTTTTTT

clone size: -
V gene: TRBV4-3
D gene: TRBD2
J gene: TRBJ2-1
CDR3 protein: CASSQGSGGRYNEQFF
CDR3 DNA: TGCGCCAGCAGCCAGGGTTCGGGGGGGCGATACAATGAGCAGTTCTTC

clone size: -
V gene: TRBV6-1
D gene: -
J gene: TRBJ1-1
CDR3 protein: CASSEPPGHHTEAFF
CDR3 DNA: TGTGCCAGCAGTGAACCCCCAGGGCATCACACTGAAGCTTTCTTT

clone size: -
V gene: TRBV7-2
D gene: TRBD1
J gene: TRBJ1-1
CDR3 protein: CASSSADRGNAEAFF
CDR3 DNA: TGTGCCAGCAGCTCGGCGGACAGGGGGAACGCTGAAGCTTTCTTT

clone size: -
V gene: TRBV5-5
D gene: -
J gene: TRBJ2-7
CDR3 protein: CASSLEQGSITYEQYF
CDR3 DNA: TGTGCCAGCAGCTTGGAACAGGGAAGCATAACCTACGAGCAGTACTTC

clone size: -
V gene: TRBV7-8
D gene: TRBD1
J gene: TRBJ1-1
CDR3 protein: CASSRDRDTEAFF
CDR3 DNA: TGTGCCAGCAGCCGAGACAGGGACACTGAAGCTTTCTTT

clone size: -
V gene: TRBV15
D gene: TRBD1
J gene: TRBJ2-7
CDR3 protein: CATSNGDRGFYEQYF
CDR3 DNA: TGTGCCACCAGCAACGGGGACAGGGGGTTCTACGAGCAGTACTTC

clone size: -
V gene: TRBV6-5
D gene: TRBD1
J gene: TRBJ1-1
CDR3 protein: CASSYSTGGTEAFF
CDR3 DNA: TGTGCCAGCAGTTACTCGACAGGGGGCACTGAAGCTTTCTTT

clone size: -
V gene: TRBV27
D gene: -
J gene: TRBJ2-5
CDR3 protein: CASSRRRRGEETQYF
CDR3 DNA: TGTGCCAGCAGTCGACGGCGGAGGGGAGAAGAGACCCAGTACTTC

clone size: -
V gene: TRBV27
D gene: TRBD1
J gene: TRBJ1-2
CDR3 protein: CASGGTGYGYTF
CDR3 DNA: TGTGCCAGTGGAGGGACAGGCTATGGCTACACCTTC

clone size: once
V gene: TRBV7-3
D gene: -
J gene: TRBJ2-3
CDR3 protein: CASSLNSGVDADTQYF
CDR3 DNA: TGTGCCAGCAGCTTAAATTCGGGAGTAGACGCAGATACGCAGTATTTT

clone size: -
V gene: TRBV4-1
D gene: TRBD1
J gene: TRBJ1-1
CDR3 protein: CASSLQTGGRAEAFF
CDR3 DNA: TGCGCCAGCAGCCTACAGACAGGGGGCCGGGCTGAAGCTTTCTTT

clone size: -
V gene: TRBV18
D gene: TRBD1
J gene: TRBJ2-7
CDR3 protein: CASSRDGGTDPYEQYF
CDR3 DNA: TGTGCCAGCTCACGCGACGGTGGGACAGACCCCTACGAGCAGTACTTC

clone size: -
V gene: TRBV11-2
D gene: -
J gene: TRBJ2-3
CDR3 protein: CASSLRGGLSVNTQYF
CDR3 DNA: TGTGCCAGCAGCTTGAGGGGGGGGCTAAGCGTAAATACGCAGTATTTT

clone size: -
V gene: TRBV11-2
D gene: -
J gene: TRBJ2-2
CDR3 protein: CASSLDRGAGELFF
CDR3 DNA: TGTGCCAGCAGCTTAGATAGGGGTGCCGGGGAGCTGTTTTTT

clone size: -
V gene: TRBV5-1
D gene: -
J gene: TRBJ2-3
CDR3 protein: CASSLGGLTDTQYF
CDR3 DNA: TGCGCCAGCAGCTTGGGGGGGCTCACAGATACGCAGTATTTT

clone size: -
V gene: TRBV5-1
D gene: -
J gene: TRBJ1-2
CDR3 protein: CASSLETGNYGYTF
CDR3 DNA: TGCGCCAGCAGCTTGGAGACGGGAAACTATGGCTACACCTTC

clone size: -
V gene: TRBV11-2
D gene: -
J gene: TRBJ2-7
CDR3 protein: CASSFMTGPYEQYF
CDR3 DNA: TGTGCCAGCAGCTTCATGACAGGCCCCTACGAGCAGTACTTC

clone size: -
V gene: TRBV6-6
D gene: TRBD2
J gene: TRBJ2-7
CDR3 protein: CASSYSTSGTYEQYF
CDR3 DNA: TGTGCCAGCAGTTACTCGACTAGCGGGACCTACGAGCAGTACTTC

clone size: -
V gene: TRBV5-1
D gene: TRBD2
J gene: TRBJ2-3
CDR3 protein: CASSRLASGSRYTQYF
CDR3 DNA: TGCGCCAGCAGTCGCCTGGCGAGCGGGAGTAGGTATACGCAGTATTTT

clone size: -
V gene: TRBV19
D gene: TRBD1
J gene: TRBJ1-2
CDR3 protein: CASSMWDRVVSGYTF
CDR3 DNA: TGTGCCAGTAGTATGTGGGACAGGGTTGTCTCCGGCTACACCTTC

clone size: -
V gene: TRBV7-7
D gene: -
J gene: TRBJ2-3
CDR3 protein: CASSLGLSGTSTDTQYF
CDR3 DNA: TGTGCTAGCAGCTTAGGTCTCAGCGGAACTAGCACAGATACGCAGTATTTT

clone size: -
V gene: TRBV6-5
D gene: -
J gene: TRBJ1-2
CDR3 protein: CASRLLANYGYTF
CDR3 DNA: TGTGCCAGCAGACTACTAGCTAACTATGGCTACACCTTC

clone size: -
V gene: TRBV13
D gene: TRBD1
J gene: TRBJ1-5
CDR3 protein: CASSRQGARQPQHF
CDR3 DNA: TGTGCCAGCAGCAGGCAGGGGGCACGGCAGCCCCAGCATTTT

clone size: -
V gene: TRBV5-6
D gene: -
J gene: TRBJ1-2
CDR3 protein: CASSLVHRAYGYTF
CDR3 DNA: TGTGCCAGCAGCTTGGTTCACAGAGCCTATGGCTACACCTTC

clone size: -
V gene: TRBV30
D gene: -
J gene: TRBJ1-3
CDR3 protein: CAWRRGSGNTIYF
CDR3 DNA: TGTGCCTGGAGGCGAGGGTCTGGAAACACCATATATTTT

clone size: -
V gene: TRBV7-9
D gene: -
J gene: TRBJ2-6
CDR3 protein: CASSEWAKGANVLTF
CDR3 DNA: TGTGCCAGCAGCGAATGGGCGAAGGGGGCCAACGTCCTGACTTTC

clone size: -
V gene: TRBV27
D gene: TRBD1
J gene: TRBJ1-2
CDR3 protein: CASSTRSQGENYGYTF
CDR3 DNA: TGTGCCAGCAGTACACGGTCACAGGGGGAGAACTATGGCTACACCTTC

clone size: -
V gene: TRBV5-6
D gene: -
J gene: TRBJ1-6
CDR3 protein: CASSLYRGNSPLHF
CDR3 DNA: TGTGCCAGCAGCTTGTATAGGGGGAATTCACCCCTCCACTTT

clone size: -
V gene: TRBV9
D gene: TRBD2
J gene: TRBJ2-1
CDR3 protein: CASSVAGGPWNEQFF
CDR3 DNA: TGTGCCAGCAGCGTAGCGGGAGGGCCTTGGAATGAGCAGTTCTTC

clone size: -
V gene: TRBV18
D gene: TRBD2
J gene: TRBJ2-2
CDR3 protein: CASSPGGRSTGELFF
CDR3 DNA: TGTGCCAGCTCACCAGGCGGGAGGAGCACCGGGGAGCTGTTTTTT

clone size: -
V gene: TRBV7-9
D gene: TRBD1
J gene: TRBJ1-2
CDR3 protein: CASSVGTDYGYTF
CDR3 DNA: TGTGCCAGCAGCGTCGGGACAGACTATGGCTACACCTTC

clone size: -
V gene: TRBV6-1
D gene: -
J gene: TRBJ2-1
CDR3 protein: CASSQSGNEQFF
CDR3 DNA: TGTGCCAGCAGCCAATCGGGGAATGAGCAGTTCTTC

clone size: once
V gene: TRBV27
D gene: TRBD1
J gene: TRBJ1-2
CDR3 protein: CASSLSGVWDRGDYGYTF
CDR3 DNA: TGTGCCAGCAGTTTATCGGGAGTTTGGGACAGGGGGGACTATGGCTACACCTTC

clone size: -
V gene: TRBV29-1
D gene: TRBD1
J gene: TRBJ2-7
CDR3 protein: CSVDRDRGNEQYF
CDR3 DNA: TGCAGCGTGGACCGGGACAGGGGTAATGAGCAGTACTTC

clone size: -
V gene: TRBV14
D gene: -
J gene: TRBJ1-2
CDR3 protein: CASSQDNRSLRGYTF
CDR3 DNA: TGTGCCAGCAGCCAAGATAATCGATCCCTGCGGGGCTACACCTTC

clone size: few
V gene: TRBV5-1
D gene: TRBD2
J gene: TRBJ2-1
CDR3 protein: CASSTSGSHNEQFF
CDR3 DNA: TGCGCCAGCAGCACGAGCGGGAGCCACAATGAGCAGTTCTTC